Shown below are 18 T cell receptor beta chains from a single sample sequenced in a study of technical replicates of blood from a few donors. The assay was immunoSEQ multiplex PCR, and TCRdb's table has in-frame clones only and misses some. Of over 90,000 clones in the sample, about 96% were seen once. Sample: T cells isolated from PBMCs. Receptors were obtained from a human donor in good health.

The genes are TRBV4-1 and TRBJ1-4; D not certain. The CDR3 totals 13 residues. Trimming took off 4 bases at V and 4 bases at J, with 7 bases between the two ends. Germline lookup yields CDR1 MGHRA and CDR2 YSYEKL. The CDR3 region is CASSRILNEKLFF. The CDR3 coding sequence is TGCGCCAGCAGCCGTATTCTTAATGAAAAACTGTTTTTT.

This sequence joins TRBV6-5 and TRBJ1-4; TRBD1 aligns across 10 bases. V was clipped by 2 bases and J by 8 bases; unmatched bases: 5. Germline CDR1 reads MNHEY; CDR2 reads SVGAGI. The CDR3 has 15 amino acids. CDR3 nucleotide sequence: TGTGCCAGCAGTTACGAGGGGACAGGGGTCGAAAAACTGTTTTTT. It yields the protein CASSYEGTGVEKLFF.

V is TRBV5-1 and J is TRBJ2-3; TRBD1 agrees at 10 bases. This CDR3 spans 18 amino acids. Germline lookup yields CDR1 SGHRS and CDR2 YFSETQ. J was trimmed by 4 bases and V by 4 bases; bases with no gene match: 15. CDR3 sequence: CASSRQGAVPPTPDTQYF. For the CDR3, the DNA is TGCGCCAGCAGCCGACAGGGGGCAGTCCCCCCGACCCCAGATACGCAGTATTTT.

The chain is built from TRBV28 and TRBJ1-4; D unclear. V lost 3 bases to trimming and J lost 4 bases, with 12 bases between them. This CDR3 is built from 15 residues. Germline assignment: CDR1 MDHEN and CDR2 SYDVKM. CDR3 in amino acids: CASSFLSQFNEKLFF. CDR3 bases: TGTGCCAGCAGTTTTCTTTCACAGTTTAATGAAAAACTGTTTTTT. Full variable domain (rest looked up from reference TRBV28 and TRBJ1-4): DVKVTQSSRYLVKRTGEKVFLECVQDMDHENMFWYRQDPGLGLRLIYFSYDVKMKEKGDIPEGYSVSREKKERFSLILESASTNQTSMYLCASSFLSQFNEKLFFGSGTQLSVL.

This rearrangement joins TRBV7-2 to TRBJ2-3; 9 bases map to TRBD1. From germline, CDR1 is SGHTA and CDR2 FQGNSA. The CDR3 consists of 14 residues. The ends lost 5 bases at V and 6 bases at J; junction bases unmatched: 6. The CDR3 protein is CASSEWDRADTQYF. As DNA, the CDR3 is TGTGCCAGCAGCGAGTGGGACAGGGCCGATACGCAGTATTTT.

The chain combines TRBV13 with TRBJ1-2; D perhaps matches TRBD1 (6 bases). Germline-derived CDR1 and CDR2 are PRHDT and FYEKMQ (reference sequence). Trimming took off 3 bases at V and 4 bases at J, with 9 bases between the two ends. The CDR3 totals 13 residues. CDR3 in amino acids: CASSFGTPYGYTF. CDR3 DNA: TGTGCCAGCAGCTTCGGGACACCCTATGGCTACACCTTC.

V gene TRBV28 combines with J gene TRBJ2-7, with 7 bases fitting TRBD2. Looked up from germline, CDR1 is MDHEN and CDR2 is SYDVKM. J lost 4 bases, V lost 5 bases, and 11 bases had no gene match. CDR3 size: 15 residues. CDR3 residues: CASSPWEGIRYEQYF. As DNA, the CDR3 is TGTGCCAGCAGTCCCTGGGAGGGGATAAGGTACGAGCAGTACTTC.

The chain has TRBV28 and TRBJ2-7; D unclear. Trimming stripped 6 bases from V and 3 bases from J, with 18 bases between. CDR3 length: 15 residues. Germline CDR1 reads MDHEN; CDR2 reads SYDVKM. DNA for the CDR3: TGTGCCAGCAGACTCACCTGGGCCGAGTACTACGAGCAGTACTTC. It translates to CASRLTWAEYYEQYF.

The CDR3 DNA reads as TGTGCCAGCAGCCCCGGACTAGCGGGAGGGGTCCCCCCCTACGAGCAGTACTTC. This sequence encodes CASSPGLAGGVPPYEQYF. V and J are TRBV4-2 and TRBJ2-7; 15 bases are a match to TRBD2. The V gene's germline CDR1 is LGHNA and CDR2 YNFKEQ. CDR3 size: 18 residues. V lost 4 bases and J lost 2; bases outside the gene matches: 9.

The chain recombines TRBV6-5 with TRBJ2-7; 8 bases map to TRBD1. This CDR3 has 13 amino acids. Germline values: CDR1 MNHEY, CDR2 SVGAGI. The J segment lost 4 bases and the V segment lost 10 bases, leaving 9 bases of the junction unmatched. CDR3 sequence: CATGGQDGYEQYF. The DNA of the CDR3 is TGTGCCACCGGGGGACAGGATGGATACGAGCAGTACTTC.

This chain uses TRBV6-1 with TRBJ1-3; possibly TRBD1 for D (5 bases). V lost 1 base and J 1 base, leaving 11 bases between the germline ends. The V gene's germline CDR1 is MNHNS and CDR2 SASEGT. This CDR3 comprises 16 residues. The CDR3 sequence: CASSEGGAQSGNTIYF. DNA of the CDR3: TGTGCCAGCAGTGAAGGTGGGGCGCAATCTGGAAACACCATATATTTT.

DNA for the CDR3: TGTGCCACCGAGACAGGGGGGGGTAACGAGCAGTACTTC. As protein: CATETGGGNEQYF. The chain recombines TRBV27 with TRBJ2-7; 9 nucleotides line up with TRBD1. The CDR3 extends over 13 amino acids. With V trimmed by 10 bases and J by 5 bases, 9 bases remained unmatched. Germline V lookup: CDR1 MNHEY, CDR2 SMNVEV (reference sequence).

This sequence joins TRBV19 and TRBJ2-3, with a tentative D call TRBD1 (5 bases). V lost 3 bases to trimming and J lost 4 bases, with 14 bases between them. Germline V gives CDR1 LNHDA, CDR2 SQIVND (reference sequence). CDR3 length equals 15 residues. CDR3 amino acids: CASSMGPRAPDTQYF. The CDR3 nucleotides are TGTGCCAGTAGTATGGGGCCCCGCGCCCCAGATACGCAGTATTTT.

This clone was counted once. This chain joins TRBV30 and TRBJ2-7, with 7 bases matching TRBD1. This CDR3 spans 11 amino acids. Germline values: CDR1 GTSNPN, CDR2 SVGIG (reference sequence). The V segment lost 2 bases and the J segment 6 bases; nucleotides outside the gene matches: 1. CDR3 sequence reads: CAWSSGGEQYF. DNA of the CDR3: TGTGCCTGGAGTTCAGGGGGCGAGCAGTACTTC.

The V and J genes are TRBV5-1 and TRBJ1-1; the D is unclear. From germline, CDR1 is SGHRS and CDR2 YFSETQ. V was cut by 0 bases and J by 0 bases, with 6 bases left in between. The CDR3 is made up of 14 amino acids. The CDR3 DNA reads TGCGCCAGCAGCTTGGGGAGCGTGAACACTGAAGCTTTCTTT. Its translation is CASSLGSVNTEAFF.

V usage is TRBV7-8 and J usage is TRBJ1-5, with TRBD1 matching over 7 bases. The CDR3 totals 16 residues. From germline, CDR1 is SGHVS and CDR2 FQNEAQ. V lost 3 bases and J lost 4; bases outside the gene matches: 9. The CDR3 reads CASSFQGVPINQPQHF. The CDR3 DNA reads TGTGCCAGCAGCTTTCAGGGGGTCCCAATTAATCAGCCCCAGCATTTT.

The chain has TRBV10-3 and TRBJ2-3; TRBD2 is a possible D gene (6 bases). V was cut by 5 bases and J by 2 bases, with 11 bases left in between. The CDR3 totals 14 residues. Germline-derived CDR1 and CDR2 are ENHRY and SYGVKD. In DNA, the CDR3 is TGTGCCATCAGTTTAGCGGAATACACAGATACGCAGTATTTT. Translation gives CAISLAEYTDTQYF.

This clone was seen only once. V gene TRBV21-1 combines with J gene TRBJ2-2; no DNA check was done on the table's D call, TRBD2. TRBV21-1 is a pseudogene. The CDR3 is 18 amino acids. The CDR3 loop is CASSKSNWRTRISGELFF. As DNA, the CDR3 is TGTGCCAGCAGCAAAAGTAATTGGAGGACCCGGATATCCGGGGAGCTGTTTTTT.